What follows are 10 T cell receptor beta chains derived from one specimen sequenced in a study of shared clonotypes between healthy human individuals. Only in-frame clones appear in the TCRdb table, and some are missing; sequencing was by immunoSEQ multiplex PCR. Among about 110,000 clones listed, about 63% were seen once. The sequencing sample was made of memory CD8+ T cells sorted from blood. Indicated subset: CD45RO+ cells pooled with CCR7-negative TemRA cells. Receptors originate from a woman aged 25 to 39 in good health.

V is TRBV6-1 and J is TRBJ2-7, with 15 bases lining up with TRBD2. There are 15 residues in the CDR3. Germline values: CDR1 MNHNS, CDR2 SASEGT. Unmatched junction bases numbered 6, after V lost 6 bases and J lost 6 bases. In DNA form, the CDR3 reads TGTGCCAGCAGGGGACTAGCGGGAGGAGCCAGCGAGCAGTACTTC. Its translation: CASRGLAGGASEQYF.

The gene calls are TRBV5-5 and TRBJ2-7, with 7 bases that match TRBD1. Losses at the gene ends were 4 bases for V and 6 bases for J; bases not matched to a gene: 10. The CDR3 extends over 14 amino acids. In germline, CDR1 is SGHKS, CDR2 YYEKEE (reference sequence). The CDR3 nucleotides are TGTGCCAGCAGCATTCCGGGACAGAGATTCGAGCAGTACTTC. Its translation is CASSIPGQRFEQYF.

This clone was counted a few times. The chain has TRBV21-1 and TRBJ2-7; the table's D gene call, TRBD2, was not cross checked with the DNA. TRBV21-1 constitutes a pseudogene. The CDR3 is 16 residues long. CDR3 amino acids: CASSTPPGLGRYEQYF. CDR3 DNA sequence: TGTGCCAGCAGCACCCCTCCGGGACTAGGTCGTTACGAGCAGTACTTC.

The gene calls are TRBV7-2 and TRBJ2-1, with 12 bases identical to TRBD2. CDR3 length: 15 residues. V lost 4 bases, J lost 10 bases, and 8 bases stayed unmatched. Germline assignment: CDR1 SGHTA and CDR2 FQGNSA. The CDR3 reads CASSSRTSGASEQFF. Here the CDR3 DNA reads TGTGCCAGCAGCTCGAGGACTAGCGGGGCATCCGAGCAGTTCTTC.

The chain recombines TRBV6-5 with TRBJ1-3; D is uncertain. The ends were cut back, 0 bases at V and 2 bases at J, with 5 bases in the middle. The germline V gene has CDR1 MNHEY and CDR2 SVGAGI. The CDR3 is made up of 14 amino acids. CDR3 bases: TGTGCCAGCAGTTACTCGGAAGCTGGAAACACCATATATTTT. It yields the protein CASSYSEAGNTIYF.

In regard to this clone: At the DNA level, this CDR3 is encoded by other sequences in the same sample as well. V gene TRBV5-4 combines with J gene TRBJ2-1; D unresolved. There are 11 residues in the CDR3. CDR1 and CDR2 from the germline V gene are SGHNT and YYREEE (reference sequence). Trimming removed 1 base from V and 7 bases from J, with 3 bases in between. In nucleotides, the CDR3 is TGTGCCAGCAGCTTGCTAAATGAGCAGTTCTTC. Translating it yields CASSLLNEQFF. The variable domain in full, with the rest retrieved from reference TRBV5-4 and TRBJ2-1, is ETGVTQSPTHLIKTRGQQVTLRCSSQSGHNTVSWYQQALGQGPQFIFQYYREEENGRGNFPPRFSGLQFPNYSSELNVNALELDDSALYLCASSLLNEQFFGPGTRLTVL.

The gene calls are TRBV11-2 and TRBJ2-7, with D perhaps assigned TRBD1 or TRBD2 (5 bases each). Germline V gene data show CDR1 as SGHAT and CDR2 as FQNNGV. V was trimmed by 5 bases and J by 5 bases, leaving 22 bases between them. CDR3 size: 16 residues. As DNA, the CDR3 is TGTGCCAGCAGCACTAGTGGGGCCCTTAAAGCCCACGAGCAGTACTTC. Protein product: CASSTSGALKAHEQYF.

The V call is TRBV6-1, the J call TRBJ1-1; D gene unclear. The CDR3 contains 11 residues. Trimming cost V 11 bases and J 1 base, with 8 bases left between them. The germline V gene encodes CDR1 MNHNS and CDR2 SASEGT. DNA for the CDR3: TGTGCCGGCGAGGGGAACACTGAAGCTTTCTTT. Translation: CAGEGNTEAFF.

This clone occurred a few times. The chain has TRBV6-4 and TRBJ2-3; 7 nucleotides line up with TRBD1. V shed 2 bases and J 4 bases; nucleotides not matched to a gene: 6. The CDR3 is 15 residues long. The germline V gene encodes CDR1 MRHNA and CDR2 SNTAGT. CDR3 loop: CASSDEGGSADTQYF. The CDR3 nucleotides are TGTGCCAGCAGTGACGAAGGGGGCAGCGCAGATACGCAGTATTTT.

This chain joins TRBV7-3 and TRBJ2-7; no definite D call. V lost 1 base and J lost 4, with 8 bases in between. The length of the CDR3 is 13 residues. Germline CDR1 is SGHTA and CDR2 is FQGTGA. The CDR3 sequence: CASSLNWGYEQYF. In DNA form, the CDR3 reads TGTGCCAGCAGCTTAAATTGGGGATACGAGCAGTACTTC.